The 15 T cell receptor beta chains given below trace back to one sample, sequenced in a study of blood T cell repertoires in COVID-19. Profiling relied on immunoSEQ multiplex PCR, and the TCRdb table lists in-frame clones only, not all of them. The sample contains approximately 220,000 clones, 86% of which appear only once. The sequenced material came from peripheral blood. All receptors derive from a man in his forties or fifties with acute or convalescent COVID-19.

This clone occurred a few times. The sample has other DNA sequences that encode this CDR3 too. V is TRBV5-1 and J is TRBJ2-7, with 10 positions matching TRBD1. Germline lookup yields CDR1 SGHRS and CDR2 YFSETQ. The junction had 3 bases not matched to a gene; V was cut back by 3 bases and J by 3 bases. This CDR3 contains 14 residues. Here the CDR3 DNA reads TGCGCCAGCAGCTCCGGGACAGGGGACTACGAGCAGTACTTC. It is translated as CASSSGTGDYEQYF.

This rearrangement joins TRBV5-1 to TRBJ2-7; D is perhaps TRBD1 (5 bases). CDR1 SGHRS and CDR2 YFSETQ come from the germline V gene. The CDR3 totals 14 residues. Trimming removed 5 bases from V and 3 bases from J, with 15 bases in between. Written as DNA, the CDR3 is TGCGCCAGCAGTCCACCGACAGAGATCTACGAGCAGTACTTC. Translated: CASSPPTEIYEQYF. The variable domain in full, with the rest retrieved from reference TRBV5-1 and TRBJ2-7, is KAGVTQTPRYLIKTRGQQVTLSCSPISGHRSVSWYQQTPGQGLQFLFEYFSETQRNKGNFPGRFSGRQFSNSRSEMNVSTLELGDSALYLCASSPPTEIYEQYFGPGTRLTVT.

The J gene is TRBJ1-2, the V gene TRBV3-1 (or the pseudogene TRBV3-2); TRBD1 agrees at 8 bases. This CDR3 comprises 15 residues. J was trimmed by 4 bases and V by 6 bases; bases with no gene match: 10. From germline, CDR1 is LGHDT and CDR2 YNNKEL (reference sequence). CDR3 DNA: TGTGCCAGCAGACTCACAGGGGGTTCGGGCTATGGCTACACCTTC. Translation: CASRLTGGSGYGYTF.

The chain employs TRBV19 and TRBJ1-2; 8 bases line up with TRBD1. The germline V gene encodes CDR1 LNHDA and CDR2 SQIVND (reference sequence). The CDR3 spans 15 residues. J was trimmed by 4 bases and V by 5 bases; bases with no gene match: 9. Here the CDR3 reads CASSFQQGVVYGYTF. Here the CDR3 DNA reads TGTGCCAGTAGTTTTCAACAGGGGGTCGTCTATGGCTACACCTTC. The variable domain in full, with the rest retrieved from reference TRBV19 and TRBJ1-2, is DGGITQSPKYLFRKEGQNVTLSCEQNLNHDAMYWYRQDPGQGLRLIYYSQIVNDFQKGDIAEGYSVSREKKESFPLTVTSAQKNPTAFYLCASSFQQGVVYGYTFGSGTRLTVV.

The chain combines TRBV5-6 with TRBJ1-1, with D unclear. This CDR3 comprises 15 residues. With 5 bases removed from V and 5 bases from J, the gap between germline ends came to 19 bases. Per the germline V gene, CDR1 is SGHDT and CDR2 is YYEEEE. CDR3 sequence (DNA): TGTGCCAGCAGTGTACCCGGGCGGAGGGCTACTGAAGCTTTCTTT. Translation gives CASSVPGRRATEAFF. Complete variable domain (other parts from reference TRBV5-6 and TRBJ1-1): DAGVTQSPTHLIKTRGQQVTLRCSPKSGHDTVSWYQQALGQGPQFIFQYYEEEERQRGNFPDRFSGHQFPNYSSELNVNALLLGDSALYLCASSVPGRRATEAFFGQGTRLTVV.

The genes are TRBV6-5 and TRBJ1-5; D is unclear. The length of the CDR3 is 13 residues. V lost 4 bases, J lost 4 bases, and 8 bases lay in between. Per the germline V gene, CDR1 is MNHEY and CDR2 is SVGAGI. The CDR3 loop reads CASSLSKNQPQHF. The CDR3 DNA follows: TGTGCCAGCAGTTTAAGCAAAAATCAGCCCCAGCATTTT.

This CDR3 reads CATSGGRGNEQFF. The DNA for the CDR3 is TGTGCCACCTCGGGGGGGAGGGGCAATGAGCAGTTCTTC. This sequence joins TRBV2 and TRBJ2-1; 8 bases agree with TRBD2. CDR1 is SNHLY, CDR2 FYNNEI, per germline. This CDR3 region has 13 residues. The ends lost 10 bases at V and 6 bases at J; junction bases unmatched: 8.

This clone was seen just once. The CDR3 region is CASGAKNTGELFF. DNA of the CDR3: TGTGCCAGCGGAGCCAAGAACACCGGGGAGCTGTTTTTT. The V gene is TRBV5-5, the J gene TRBJ2-2; D ambiguous. Trimming left V 7 bases short and J 1 base short, with 8 bases between. CDR3 size: 13 residues. Per germline, CDR1 SGHKS and CDR2 YYEKEE (reference sequence).

The chain is built from TRBV6-2 or TRBV6-3 and TRBJ1-3; 10 bases are a match to TRBD1. The V gene's germline CDR1 is MNHEY and CDR2 SVGEGT. V lost 0 bases and J lost 7; bases outside the gene matches: 9. The CDR3 runs to 17 residues. CDR3 sequence: CASSYSPDRGIVNTIYF. The CDR3, as DNA: TGTGCCAGCAGTTACTCACCGGACAGGGGGATCGTGAACACCATATATTTT.

The V and J genes are TRBV5-1 and TRBJ2-2, with 12 bases lining up with TRBD1. This CDR3 has 15 amino acids. V trimming: 7 bases; J trimming: 7 bases; junction bases outside the gene matches: 8. Per the germline V gene, CDR1 is SGHRS and CDR2 is YFSETQ. The CDR3 spells CASGPGTGGVGELFF. For the CDR3, the DNA is TGCGCCAGCGGCCCGGGGACAGGGGGCGTCGGGGAGCTGTTTTTT. The variable domain in full, with the rest retrieved from reference TRBV5-1 and TRBJ2-2, is KAGVTQTPRYLIKTRGQQVTLSCSPISGHRSVSWYQQTPGQGLQFLFEYFSETQRNKGNFPGRFSGRQFSNSRSEMNVSTLELGDSALYLCASGPGTGGVGELFFGEGSRLTVL.

The V gene is TRBV19, the J gene TRBJ1-2; no clear D gene. Germline lookup yields CDR1 LNHDA and CDR2 SQIVND (reference sequence). V dropped 2 bases and J dropped 0 bases, with 4 bases sitting between them. This CDR3 contains 13 residues. CDR3 nucleotide sequence: TGTGCCAGTAGTATACAGACTAACTATGGCTACACCTTC. Translation gives CASSIQTNYGYTF. The full variable domain, its missing parts supplied by reference TRBV19 and TRBJ1-2, is DGGITQSPKYLFRKEGQNVTLSCEQNLNHDAMYWYRQDPGQGLRLIYYSQIVNDFQKGDIAEGYSVSREKKESFPLTVTSAQKNPTAFYLCASSIQTNYGYTFGSGTRLTVV.

The chain employs TRBV6-1 and TRBJ2-2; TRBD2 matches 8 bases. V shed 3 bases, J shed 6 bases, and the junction held 3 bases outside the gene matches. The CDR3 contains 14 residues. Germline lookup yields CDR1 MNHNS and CDR2 SASEGT. CDR3 nucleotide sequence: TGTGCCAGCAGTGAGAACGGGGGGGCCGGGGAGCTGTTTTTT. Amino acids: CASSENGGAGELFF.

J is TRBJ2-7 and V is TRBV7-2, with 9 bases fitting TRBD1. This CDR3 is 14 amino acids long. J was trimmed by 1 base and V by 5 bases; bases with no gene match: 3. The germline CDR1 and CDR2 sequences are SGHTA and FQGNSA. The CDR3 here is CASSPDRGSYEQYF. CDR3 sequence (DNA): TGTGCCAGCAGCCCGGACAGGGGATCCTACGAGCAGTACTTC.

The chain links TRBV6-6 to TRBJ1-2, with unresolved D. V lost 2 bases and J 8 bases, leaving 12 bases between the germline ends. The CDR3 length is 13 residues. The germline V gene has CDR1 MNHNY and CDR2 SVGAGI (reference sequence). DNA for the CDR3: TGTGCCAGCAGTTACGAGGTCCGCTGGGGCTACACCTTC. Amino acid sequence: CASSYEVRWGYTF.

The chain combines TRBV19 with TRBJ2-2, with 7 nucleotides matching TRBD1. This CDR3 has 18 amino acids. In germline, CDR1 is LNHDA, CDR2 SQIVND (reference sequence). Trimming removed 0 bases from V and 0 bases from J; junction bases left unmatched: 7. In DNA form, the CDR3 reads TGTGCCAGTAGTATAGATCCCACGACAGGGACGAACACCGGGGAGCTGTTTTTT. Translation gives CASSIDPTTGTNTGELFF.